The 32 T cell receptor beta chains presented below share a single source sample, sequenced in a study of shared clonotypes between healthy human individuals. The protocol was immunoSEQ multiplex PCR, while the TCRdb copy is restricted to in-frame clones and leaves out a portion. The sample holds about 980,000 clones; about three quarters are singletons and the top ten take over 1.3%. The sequenced sample was memory CD4+ T cells sorted from blood. The sample's subset: CD45RA-negative fraction. The receptors come from a man younger than 35 in good health.

This chain links TRBV6-5 with TRBJ2-2; D gene ambiguous. Germline CDR1 MNHEY, CDR2 SVGAGI. The ends were cut back, 2 bases at V and 6 bases at J, with 10 bases in the middle. This CDR3 region has 14 residues. Here the CDR3 reads CASSYLKGSGELFF. CDR3 DNA: TGTGCCAGCAGTTACCTTAAAGGTTCCGGGGAGCTGTTTTTT.

The V gene is TRBV10-1, the J gene TRBJ2-5, with 9 bases identical to TRBD2. The V and J ends lost 9 bases and 2 bases, in that order; junction bases with no gene match: 10. The length of the CDR3 is 15 residues. Per the germline V gene, CDR1 is WNHNN and CDR2 is SYGVQD (reference sequence). The CDR3 DNA reads as TGCGCCAGTTGGGTCGCTAGCGGGACTCAAGAGACCCAGTACTTC. It yields the protein CASWVASGTQETQYF.

This sequence joins TRBV6-1 and TRBJ1-6; D might be TRBD1 (6 bases). V gave up 5 bases and J gave up 5 bases, with 13 bases separating them. CDR1 is MNHNS and CDR2 is SASEGT in the germline V gene. There are 15 residues in the CDR3. The CDR3 DNA sequence: TGTGCCAGCAGTTTACAGGGACAAAATAATTCACCCCTCCACTTT. Amino acid sequence: CASSLQGQNNSPLHF.

This clone was found a few times. The V gene is TRBV5-6, the J gene TRBJ2-1; TRBD2 matches at 12 bases. CDR3 length: 15 residues. After removal of 6 bases from V and 7 bases from J, the junction contained 8 bases not matched to a gene. Germline V gives CDR1 SGHDT, CDR2 YYEEEE. Written as DNA, the CDR3 is TGTGCCAGCATTTTGACTAGCGGGAGAGGGAATGAGCAGTTCTTC. This translates into CASILTSGRGNEQFF. Complete variable domain (other parts from reference TRBV5-6 and TRBJ2-1): DAGVTQSPTHLIKTRGQQVTLRCSPKSGHDTVSWYQQALGQGPQFIFQYYEEEERQRGNFPDRFSGHQFPNYSSELNVNALLLGDSALYLCASILTSGRGNEQFFGPGTRLTVL.

For this clone: The same CDR3 also results from other DNA sequences found in this sample. The J gene is TRBJ2-3, the V gene TRBV20-1; D unclear. Germline CDR1 is DFQATT and CDR2 is SNEGSKA (reference sequence). This CDR3 is 10 amino acids long. CDR3 amino acids: CSGYTDTQYF. The CDR3 nucleotides read TGCAGCGGGTACACAGATACGCAGTATTTT.

V is TRBV2 and J is TRBJ2-7; a possible D gene is TRBD2 (5 bases). CDR3 length: 14 amino acids. V lost 8 bases to trimming and J lost 0 bases, with 14 bases between them. The germline V gene has CDR1 SNHLY and CDR2 FYNNEI. The chain's CDR3 is CASQWTWSSYEQYF. The CDR3 DNA follows: TGTGCCAGCCAATGGACTTGGAGCTCCTACGAGCAGTACTTC.

The V gene is TRBV5-4, the J gene TRBJ2-2, with 8 bases fitting TRBD2. Germline assignment: CDR1 SGHNT and CDR2 YYREEE (reference sequence). J lost 1 base, V lost 5 bases, and 10 bases had no gene match. The CDR3 is 17 residues long. CDR3 in amino acids: CASSYPRLAQNTGELFF. CDR3 DNA sequence: TGTGCCAGCAGTTACCCCCGACTAGCGCAGAACACCGGGGAGCTGTTTTTT.

At least ten counts were recorded for this clone. V usage is TRBV11-2 and J usage is TRBJ2-2, with TRBD2 identical over 8 bases. V lost 3 bases to trimming and J lost 3 bases; unmatched junction nucleotides: 6. Germline V gene sequence: CDR1 SGHAT, CDR2 FQNNGV. The CDR3 length is 16 residues. CDR3 nucleotides: TGTGCCAGCAGCTTCGAAGCGGGAGTCCACACCGGGGAGCTGTTTTTT. This sequence encodes CASSFEAGVHTGELFF.

V and J are TRBV19 and TRBJ1-3; D uncertain. Deletions cut 0 bases from V and 1 base from J, with 10 bases between. CDR1 LNHDA and CDR2 SQIVND come from the germline V gene (reference sequence). There are 16 residues in the CDR3. The CDR3 DNA reads TGTGCCAGTAGTATAGACGCGGGAGGTTCTGGAAACACCATATATTTT. This encodes CASSIDAGGSGNTIYF. Full variable domain (outside the CDR3, taken from reference TRBV19 and TRBJ1-3): DGGITQSPKYLFRKEGQNVTLSCEQNLNHDAMYWYRQDPGQGLRLIYYSQIVNDFQKGDIAEGYSVSREKKESFPLTVTSAQKNPTAFYLCASSIDAGGSGNTIYFGEGSWLTVV.

CDR3 in amino acids: CASSQEGDRGLRDTQYF. The DNA for the CDR3 is TGTGCCAGCAGCCAAGAGGGGGACAGGGGGCTGAGAGATACGCAGTATTTT. The V and J genes are TRBV4-2 and TRBJ2-3, with 12 bases aligning to TRBD1. Germline assignment: CDR1 LGHNA and CDR2 YNFKEQ. Trimming at V came to 0 bases and at J to 5 bases, leaving 6 bases not matched to a gene. This CDR3 is built from 17 residues.

This clone has ten or more counts. The rearrangement joins TRBV14 to TRBJ1-6; possibly TRBD1 for D (6 bases). Per the germline V gene, CDR1 is SGHDN and CDR2 is FVKESK. Between the trimmed V and J ends, which lost 5 bases and 6 bases, there was a span of 11 bases. This CDR3 comprises 14 residues. CDR3 nucleotide sequence: TGTGCCAGCAGCGAAGGGACACGTAATTCACCCCTCCACTTT. It codes for CASSEGTRNSPLHF. The full variable domain, with the rest looked up from reference TRBV14 and TRBJ1-6, is EAGVTQFPSHSVIEKGQTVTLRCDPISGHDNLYWYRRVMGKEIKFLLHFVKESKQDESGMPNNRFLAERTGGTYSTLKVQPAELEDSGVYFCASSEGTRNSPLHFGNGTRLTVT.

The rearrangement uses TRBV6-1 and TRBJ2-7; the match to TRBD1 covers 10 bases. V dropped 6 bases and J dropped 5; count of bases not matched to a gene: 4. Per germline, CDR1 MNHNS and CDR2 SASEGT. CDR3 size: 13 residues. Here the CDR3 reads CASRKTGGHEQYF. The CDR3 bases are TGTGCCAGCAGGAAGACAGGGGGCCACGAGCAGTACTTC.

Concerning this clone: Other DNA sequences in this specimen translate into the identical CDR3. The chain uses TRBV11-2 and TRBJ1-2; 8 bases agree with TRBD1. The length of the CDR3 is 13 residues. V lost 4 bases, J lost 5 bases, and 3 bases stayed unmatched. Germline assignment: CDR1 SGHAT and CDR2 FQNNGV. The CDR3 here is CASSSTGGYGYTF. CDR3 sequence (DNA): TGTGCCAGCAGCTCCACAGGGGGGTATGGCTACACCTTC.

A note on this clone: Since a much larger clone is just one base distant, this may be a read error. The chain combines TRBV7-9 with TRBJ1-5, with TRBD1 matching 8 bases. The germline CDR1 and CDR2 sequences are SEHNR and FQNEAQ (reference sequence). J lost 6 bases, V lost 4 bases, and 2 bases had no gene match. The CDR3 runs to 13 residues. The CDR3 DNA reads TGTGCCAGCAGCTCTCAGGGGGCTCAGCCCCAGCATTTT. This translates into CASSSQGAQPQHF.

The rearrangement joins TRBV7-2 to TRBJ1-5; TRBD1 aligns across 7 bases. Germline V gene lookup returns CDR1 SGHTA and CDR2 FQGNSA. With 6 bases clipped from V and 2 bases from J, the junction kept 1 base outside the gene matches. The CDR3 has 13 amino acids. CDR3 region: CASSTGGNQPQHF. The CDR3 DNA follows: TGTGCCAGCAGTACAGGGGGCAATCAGCCCCAGCATTTT.

The V gene is TRBV19, the J gene TRBJ2-7; D unresolved. Trimming left V 5 bases short and J 4 bases short, with 9 bases between. The CDR3 runs 12 residues. Per germline, CDR1 LNHDA and CDR2 SQIVND (reference sequence). The CDR3 bases are TGTGCCAGTAGTGCCGACGGGTACGAGCAGTACTTC. It translates to CASSADGYEQYF. The full variable domain, rest sourced from reference TRBV19 and TRBJ2-7, is DGGITQSPKYLFRKEGQNVTLSCEQNLNHDAMYWYRQDPGQGLRLIYYSQIVNDFQKGDIAEGYSVSREKKESFPLTVTSAQKNPTAFYLCASSADGYEQYFGPGTRLTVT.

CDR3 in DNA: TGTGCTAGTGGTTTGGTAACGAAGGTAGAGAGCAATCAGCCCCAGCATTTT. Its protein product is CASGLVTKVESNQPQHF. The chain recombines TRBV12-5 with TRBJ1-5; D gene ambiguous. The germline V and J ends were trimmed by 0 bases and 1 base, with 13 bases remaining between them. Germline CDR1 is LGHNT and CDR2 is FRNRAP. The CDR3 loop spans 17 amino acids.

This clone was counted between two and nine times. V gene TRBV4-3 combines with J gene TRBJ2-1, with D perhaps matching TRBD2 (6 bases). The CDR3 is 15 amino acids. The V and J ends lost 1 base and 5 bases respectively, with 12 bases between them. The V gene's germline CDR1 is LGHNA and CDR2 YSLEER. In nucleotides, the CDR3 is TGCGCCAGCAGCCAAGTCCGAGCGGGTGACAATGAGCAGTTCTTC. Amino acid sequence: CASSQVRAGDNEQFF.

The chain has TRBV7-2 and TRBJ2-5; 8 bases align to TRBD2. Germline trimming cut 2 bases from V and 1 base from J; bases unmatched to any gene: 6. This CDR3 contains 16 residues. The germline CDR1 and CDR2 sequences are SGHTA and FQGNSA. The CDR3, as DNA: TGTGCCAGCAGCTTAAGAAGCGGGGGCTTCCAAGAGACCCAGTACTTC. It specifies CASSLRSGGFQETQYF.

This chain joins TRBV11-3 and TRBJ1-5; TRBD1 might be the D (5 bases). The V and J ends lost 5 bases and 1 base respectively, with 15 bases between them. CDR1 is SGHNT, CDR2 YENEEA, per germline. The CDR3 loop spans 16 amino acids. CDR3 sequence: CASSLLGSGSNQPQHF. DNA for the CDR3: TGTGCCAGCAGCCTTCTCGGGTCAGGGAGCAATCAGCCCCAGCATTTT.

The chain joins TRBV5-4 to TRBJ2-7; 7 nucleotides agree with TRBD2. The CDR3 spans 15 residues. CDR1 SGHNT and CDR2 YYREEE come from the germline V gene (reference sequence). V trimming: 3 bases; J trimming: 2 bases; junction bases outside the gene matches: 8. DNA for the CDR3: TGTGCCAGCAGCTCCTCTGGACTAGGTACCTACGAGCAGTACTTC. It is translated as CASSSSGLGTYEQYF.

There are a few counts of this clone. The chain employs TRBV27 and TRBJ2-7, with TRBD2 identical over 8 bases. The CDR3 spans 15 residues. The V and J ends lost 1 base and 1 base, in that order; junction bases with no gene match: 3. In germline, CDR1 is MNHEY, CDR2 SMNVEV (reference sequence). The CDR3 DNA follows: TGTGCCAGCAGTTTATACGGCGGGGGGTCCTACGAGCAGTACTTC. The encoded protein is CASSLYGGGSYEQYF.

The chain recombines TRBV7-9 with TRBJ1-2; 8 positions match TRBD1. Germline values: CDR1 SEHNR, CDR2 FQNEAQ (reference sequence). J lost 7 bases, V lost 5 bases, and 6 bases had no gene match. The CDR3 is 13 residues long. CDR3 DNA: TGTGCCAGCAGCATGGACAGGGCAGTTGGCTACACCTTC. This sequence encodes CASSMDRAVGYTF.

The V call is TRBV11-2, the J call TRBJ1-4; D unresolved. This CDR3 comprises 13 residues. Germline V gene data show CDR1 as SGHAT and CDR2 as FQNNGV. V gave up 5 bases and J gave up 6 bases, with 10 bases separating them. DNA of the CDR3: TGTGCCAGCAGCCCAGGCCCTTATGAAAAACTGTTTTTT. It is translated as CASSPGPYEKLFF.

J is TRBJ2-3 and V is TRBV7-9, with TRBD1 as a possible D gene (5 bases). Per the germline V gene, CDR1 is SEHNR and CDR2 is FQNEAQ (reference sequence). The CDR3 extends over 16 amino acids. The germline V and J ends were trimmed by 3 bases and 2 bases, with 15 bases remaining between them. As DNA, the CDR3 is TGTGCCAGCAGCTTTTTGGGCCTAGGGGACACAGATACGCAGTATTTT. As protein: CASSFLGLGDTDTQYF.

The chain links TRBV2 to TRBJ2-3; TRBD2 agrees at 7 bases. Germline V gene lookup returns CDR1 SNHLY and CDR2 FYNNEI. The V and J ends lost 5 bases and 0 bases, in that order; junction bases with no gene match: 5. The CDR3 loop spans 15 amino acids. The CDR3 reads CASSPSGASTDTQYF. The CDR3 DNA sequence: TGTGCCAGCAGTCCAAGCGGGGCCAGCACAGATACGCAGTATTTT.

The rearrangement uses TRBV6-1 and TRBJ2-4; D unclear. The CDR3 is 13 residues long. Germline loops: CDR1 MNHNS, CDR2 SASEGT. Trimming removed 7 bases from V and 1 base from J, with 8 bases in between. DNA of the CDR3: TGTGCCAGCACAGAGTTTGCCAAAAACATTCAGTACTTC. This sequence encodes CASTEFAKNIQYF.

The V and J genes are TRBV6-1 and TRBJ2-5, with a weak D call TRBD1 (6 bases). In germline, CDR1 is MNHNS, CDR2 SASEGT. V lost 5 bases to trimming and J lost 6 bases, with 16 bases between them. The CDR3 loop spans 14 amino acids. The chain's CDR3 is CASSSLGAGKTQYF. The CDR3 region has the DNA TGTGCCAGCAGTTCCCTGGGGGCTGGCAAGACCCAGTACTTC.

This clone appeared a few times. The rearrangement links TRBV6-6 to TRBJ1-1; perhaps TRBD1 as D (6 bases). There are 15 residues in the CDR3. Trimming pared 0 bases from V and 1 base from J, leaving 9 bases between. From germline, CDR1 is MNHNY and CDR2 SVGAGI (reference sequence). The CDR3 sequence: CASSYSVQGNTEAFF. The CDR3 region has the DNA TGTGCCAGCAGTTACTCGGTACAGGGGAACACTGAAGCTTTCTTT.

This clone was counted ten times or more. The chain employs TRBV6-6 and TRBJ2-2; D gene unclear. Germline V CDR1 and CDR2: MNHNY, SVGAGI (reference sequence). There are 13 residues in the CDR3. V dropped 4 bases and J dropped 7 bases, with 10 bases sitting between them. CDR3 amino acids: CASSSTQIGELFF. The CDR3 DNA reads as TGTGCCAGCAGTTCGACCCAAATCGGGGAGCTGTTTTTT.

The chain employs TRBV28 and TRBJ2-2, with 11 bases aligning to TRBD1. The CDR3 extends over 15 amino acids. With V trimmed by 7 bases and J by 7 bases, 8 bases remained unmatched. CDR1 is MDHEN, CDR2 SYDVKM, per germline. CDR3 sequence reads: CASTTGQGVGGELFF. The CDR3 DNA reads as TGTGCCAGCACTACGGGACAGGGGGTAGGCGGGGAGCTGTTTTTT.

This clone was seen a single time. The chain has TRBV11-2 and TRBJ1-6; D is unclear. The CDR3 is 17 amino acids. Per germline, CDR1 SGHAT and CDR2 FQNNGV. V gave up 5 bases and J gave up 0 bases, with 14 bases separating them. CDR3 protein: CASSAAGGSSYNSPLHF. The CDR3 DNA reads TGTGCCAGCAGCGCCGCTGGCGGGAGCTCCTATAATTCACCCCTCCACTTT.